The 26 T cell receptor beta chains listed next were all sequenced from one sample in a study of T-cell memory formation after mild COVID-19. Each CDR3 protein gets one entry after TCRdb re-called the 5' RACE reads with MiXCR. The sample lists hundreds of thousands of distinct CDR3 sequences; roughly 18% were seen once. The sample consisted of PBMCs or a T cell subset sorted from them (not recorded which). The receptor source for this set is an adult woman who had mild COVID-19 (a few samples of this study predate the infection). Cell type and time point are not known.

V is TRBV4-2 and J is TRBJ2-5; TRBD2 is a possible D gene (6 bases). The CDR3 is 15 residues long. CDR1 and CDR2 (germline): LGHNA, YNFKEQ. Deletions cut 4 bases from V and 7 bases from J, with 19 bases between. The CDR3 spells CASSPVGSGRGTQYF. CDR3 bases: TGTGCCAGCAGCCCCGTGGGGAGCGGGCGTGGGACCCAGTACTTC.

The chain carries TRBV7-8 and TRBJ2-7; 14 positions match TRBD2. V shed 1 base and J 6 bases; nucleotides not matched to a gene: 5. CDR3 length equals 16 residues. Germline CDR1 and CDR2: SGHVS and FQNEAQ. CDR3 in DNA: TGTGCCAGCAGCTTAGGCCCCGGGACTAGCGGGGGCGAGCAGTACTTC. This sequence encodes CASSLGPGTSGGEQYF. The full variable domain, in which reference TRBV7-8 and TRBJ2-7 provide the parts outside the CDR3, is GAGVSQSPRYKVAKRGQDVALRCDPISGHVSLFWYQQALGQGPEFLTYFQNEAQLDKSGLPSDRFFAERPEGSVSTLKIQRTQQEDSAVYLCASSLGPGTSGGEQYFGPGTRLTVT.

This clonotype was counted a few times. The genes are TRBV6-2 or TRBV6-3 and TRBJ2-7, with 8 bases that match TRBD1. The CDR3 is 17 residues long. V dropped 2 bases and J dropped 4; count of bases not matched to a gene: 13. Germline V gene lookup returns CDR1 MNHEY and CDR2 SVGEGT. CDR3 in amino acids: CASSYLTGQGSSYEQYF. CDR3 coding DNA: TGTGCCAGCAGTTACCTGACCGGACAGGGATCTTCGTACGAGCAGTACTTC.

The gene calls are TRBV2 and TRBJ2-3; D is perhaps TRBD1 (6 bases). The length of the CDR3 is 13 residues. From germline, CDR1 is SNHLY and CDR2 FYNNEI. V lost 8 bases to trimming and J lost 2 bases, with 11 bases between them. The DNA for the CDR3 is TGTGCCAGCTTCAGGGGACCCACAGATACGCAGTATTTT. It encodes CASFRGPTDTQYF.

In DNA, the CDR3 is TGCGCCAGCAGCTTGGTAGCGGGGGCCCCGCAGGAGCAGTATTTT. Translated: CASSLVAGAPQEQYF. V gene TRBV5-1 combines with J gene TRBJ2-3, with 9 bases aligning to TRBD2. Germline assignment: CDR1 SGHRS and CDR2 YFSETQ. Trimming at V came to 0 bases and at J to 11 bases, leaving 10 bases not matched to a gene. This CDR3 has 15 amino acids.

This clonotype was seen more than once but under ten times. The chain is built from TRBV9 and TRBJ2-2; D might be TRBD2 (5 bases). Germline CDR1 is SGDLS and CDR2 is YYNGEE. Deletions cut 4 bases from V and 4 bases from J, with 11 bases between. The CDR3 contains 14 residues. CDR3 nucleotides: TGTGCCAGCAGCCCCCGGACTGGCACCGGGGAGCTGTTTTTT. It specifies CASSPRTGTGELFF.

This clonotype was seen at least ten times. The chain employs TRBV7-2 and TRBJ1-1, with 7 bases identical to TRBD1. V lost 3 bases to trimming and J lost 5 bases; unmatched junction nucleotides: 9. The CDR3 is 15 residues long. Germline assignment: CDR1 SGHTA and CDR2 FQGNSA. CDR3 sequence: CASSFLATGETEAFF. The CDR3 coding sequence is TGTGCCAGCAGCTTTCTCGCTACAGGGGAGACTGAAGCTTTCTTT.

This clonotype was seen more than once but under ten times. The chain uses TRBV4-1 and TRBJ2-7; D might be TRBD2 (6 bases). The V and J ends lost 4 bases and 0 bases respectively, with 19 bases between them. This CDR3 has 17 amino acids. Germline CDR1 MGHRA, CDR2 YSYEKL. This CDR3 reads CASSRGVIGASSYEQYF. In nucleotides, the CDR3 is TGCGCCAGCAGCCGCGGGGTAATCGGGGCTAGCTCCTACGAGCAGTACTTC.

The J gene is TRBJ1-1, the V gene TRBV6-2 or TRBV6-3, with TRBD1 as a possible D gene (6 bases). V was clipped by 2 bases and J by 3 bases, with 19 bases between them. Germline V gives CDR1 MNHEY, CDR2 SVGEGT. There are 17 residues in the CDR3. The CDR3 protein is CASSYRIGGVRDTEAFF. CDR3 bases: TGTGCCAGCAGTTACAGAATAGGGGGGGTGCGTGACACTGAAGCTTTCTTT.

The chain carries TRBV12-3 or TRBV12-4 and TRBJ1-4, with TRBD1 as a possible D gene (5 bases). This CDR3 is built from 15 residues. Trimming took off 6 bases at V and 4 bases at J, with 15 bases between the two ends. The CDR3 DNA reads as TGTGCCAGCAGCCGAATCCTGGGGGTTAATGAAAAACTGTTTTTT. Amino acid sequence: CASSRILGVNEKLFF.

This clonotype has just a few counts. The CDR3: CSVEERGRITLETQYF. The CDR3, as DNA: TGCAGCGTTGAAGAGCGGGGAAGAATAACACTGGAGACCCAGTACTTC. The genes are TRBV29-1 and TRBJ2-5; perhaps TRBD2 as D (6 bases). From germline, CDR1 is SQVTM and CDR2 ANQGSEA. The CDR3 totals 16 residues. The V end was cut by 0 bases, the J end by 5 bases, with 19 bases between. Full variable domain (remainder filled in from reference TRBV29-1 and TRBJ2-5): SAVISQKPSRDICQRGTSLTIQCQVDSQVTMMFWYRQQPGQSLTLIATANQGSEATYESGFVIDKFPISRPNLTFSTLTVSNMSPEDSSIYLCSVEERGRITLETQYFGPGTRLLVL.

This clonotype was seen a handful of times. The chain employs TRBV2 and TRBJ2-7; no reliable D call. This CDR3 comprises 9 residues. Trimming removed 11 bases from V and 7 bases from J, with 9 bases in between. Germline assignment: CDR1 SNHLY and CDR2 FYNNEI. The CDR3 coding sequence is TGTGCCTCCGGATGGGAGCAGTACTTC. Translating gives CASGWEQYF.

The V gene is TRBV3-1, the J gene TRBJ2-3; no firm D call. CDR1 and CDR2 (germline): LGHDT, YNNKEL (reference sequence). The length of the CDR3 is 14 residues. The germline V and J ends were trimmed by 2 bases and 2 bases, with 8 bases remaining between them. CDR3 amino acids: CASSQWSNTDTQYF. The CDR3 DNA reads as TGTGCCAGCAGCCAATGGAGCAACACAGATACGCAGTATTTT.

This clonotype was seen a few times. The V call is TRBV19, the J call TRBJ2-7; D remains ambiguous. The CDR3 length is 15 residues. Germline-derived CDR1 and CDR2 are LNHDA and SQIVND (reference sequence). With 3 bases removed from V and 3 bases from J, the gap between germline ends came to 15 bases. This CDR3 is CASSISRVPIYEQYF. The CDR3 DNA is TGTGCCAGTAGTATCAGCCGGGTTCCGATCTACGAGCAGTACTTC.

This rearrangement joins TRBV7-2 to TRBJ2-3; 11 bases match TRBD2. The V and J ends lost 5 bases and 3 bases, in that order; junction bases with no gene match: 10. Germline V gene lookup returns CDR1 SGHTA and CDR2 FQGNSA. The CDR3 loop spans 17 amino acids. The CDR3 region has the DNA TGTGCCAGCAGCCCAAGGGCGGGACTAGCGGTTACAGATACGCAGTATTTT. Translation gives CASSPRAGLAVTDTQYF.

Ten or more counts support this clonotype. The chain couples TRBV10-3 to TRBJ2-7, with D maybe TRBD1 (6 bases). The V gene lost 4 bases and the J gene lost 3 bases, with 10 bases spanning the gap. The germline CDR1 and CDR2 sequences are ENHRY and SYGVKD. This CDR3 has 13 amino acids. CDR3 residues: CAISAGQSYEQYF. CDR3 in DNA: TGTGCCATCAGTGCCGGACAGAGCTACGAGCAGTACTTC.

This clonotype occurred a few times. The chain has TRBV7-6 and TRBJ1-1; D perhaps matches TRBD1 (5 bases). The germline CDR1 and CDR2 sequences are SGHVS and FNYEAQ. V was trimmed by 4 bases and J by 7 bases, leaving 7 bases between them. The length of the CDR3 is 11 residues. In DNA form, the CDR3 reads TGTGCCAGCAGCTCAGGGAGTGAAGCTTTCTTT. It yields the protein CASSSGSEAFF.

CDR3 DNA sequence: TGCGCCAGTCTACCTACCCCAGGGGGCGCGAGCACTGAAGCTTTCTTT. Translation: CASLPTPGGASTEAFF. V is TRBV5-1 and J is TRBJ1-1; 8 positions agree with TRBD1. After removal of 8 bases from V and 4 bases from J, the junction contained 16 bases not matched to a gene. The CDR3 is 16 residues long. CDR1 SGHRS and CDR2 YFSETQ come from the germline V gene.

The chain links TRBV19 to TRBJ1-5; D is undetermined. CDR1 is LNHDA, CDR2 SQIVND, per germline (reference sequence). Trimming shortened V by 5 bases and J by 4 bases, and 6 bases separated the two germline ends. This CDR3 is built from 12 residues. The CDR3 sequence is CASSPENQPQHF. In nucleotides, the CDR3 is TGTGCCAGTAGTCCGGAAAATCAGCCCCAGCATTTT.

The V and J genes are TRBV2 and TRBJ2-1; 13 nucleotides line up with TRBD2. In germline, CDR1 is SNHLY, CDR2 FYNNEI. The CDR3 has 14 residues. J was trimmed by 6 bases and V by 7 bases; bases with no gene match: 3. The CDR3 DNA reads as TGTGCCAGCATAGGACTAGCGGGGGTCAATGAGCAGTTCTTC. Its translation: CASIGLAGVNEQFF.

The chain combines TRBV7-2 with TRBJ1-1, with 12 bases lining up with TRBD1. In germline, CDR1 is SGHTA, CDR2 FQGNSA. Trimming took 3 bases from V and 1 from J; bases not matched to a gene: 9. The CDR3 totals 18 residues. DNA for the CDR3: TGTGCCAGCAGCTTGAGGGACAGGGGGCTCTACGGGAACACTGAAGCTTTCTTT. Protein product: CASSLRDRGLYGNTEAFF.

The chain carries TRBV24-1 and TRBJ2-2; 7 bases fit TRBD1. The CDR3 consists of 17 residues. Trimming at V came to 0 bases and at J to 5 bases, leaving 8 bases not matched to a gene. Germline CDR1 is KGHDR and CDR2 is SFDVKD. CDR3 protein: CATSDLYRGVGTGELFF. CDR3 DNA sequence: TGTGCCACCAGTGATTTGTACAGGGGAGTCGGAACCGGGGAGCTGTTTTTT.

J is TRBJ2-1 and V is TRBV3-1; the match to TRBD2 covers 15 bases. Unmatched junction bases numbered 7, after V lost 2 bases and J lost 5 bases. The CDR3 is made up of 18 amino acids. The germline V gene has CDR1 LGHDT and CDR2 YNNKEL (reference sequence). The DNA of the CDR3 is TGTGCCAGCAGCCAAAGCCGGACTAGCGGGAGGGTAAACAATGAGCAGTTCTTC. Translating it yields CASSQSRTSGRVNNEQFF.

The J gene is TRBJ2-6, the V gene TRBV6-1; D may be TRBD2 (6 bases). The V gene's germline CDR1 is MNHNS and CDR2 SASEGT. The CDR3 spans 15 residues. V was pared by 10 bases and J by 0 bases, with 13 bases between. This CDR3 reads CATWAGSSGANVLTF. DNA of the CDR3: TGTGCCACCTGGGCCGGGAGCTCTGGGGCCAACGTCCTGACTTTC.

V usage is TRBV5-6 and J usage is TRBJ2-5; TRBD2 matches at 8 bases. This CDR3 is built from 17 residues. Germline V gives CDR1 SGHDT, CDR2 YYEEEE. Losses at the gene ends were 3 bases for V and 5 bases for J; bases not matched to a gene: 15. CDR3 region: CASSSPNGGGPQETQYF. CDR3 sequence (DNA): TGTGCCAGCAGCTCACCTAACGGGGGGGGGCCTCAGGAGACCCAGTACTTC. Combining the CDR3 with reference TRBV5-6 and TRBJ2-5 gives the whole variable domain DAGVTQSPTHLIKTRGQQVTLRCSPKSGHDTVSWYQQALGQGPQFIFQYYEEEERQRGNFPDRFSGHQFPNYSSELNVNALLLGDSALYLCASSSPNGGGPQETQYFGPGTRLLVL.

For the CDR3, the DNA is TGTGCCACCAGGACAGGTTCGAGAACCGGGGAGCTGTTTTTT. Residues: CATRTGSRTGELFF. This chain joins TRBV24-1 and TRBJ2-2; possible D gene TRBD1, 6 bases. The CDR3 runs 14 residues. Germline CDR1 and CDR2: KGHDR and SFDVKD. The V end was cut by 7 bases, the J end by 5 bases, with 13 bases between.